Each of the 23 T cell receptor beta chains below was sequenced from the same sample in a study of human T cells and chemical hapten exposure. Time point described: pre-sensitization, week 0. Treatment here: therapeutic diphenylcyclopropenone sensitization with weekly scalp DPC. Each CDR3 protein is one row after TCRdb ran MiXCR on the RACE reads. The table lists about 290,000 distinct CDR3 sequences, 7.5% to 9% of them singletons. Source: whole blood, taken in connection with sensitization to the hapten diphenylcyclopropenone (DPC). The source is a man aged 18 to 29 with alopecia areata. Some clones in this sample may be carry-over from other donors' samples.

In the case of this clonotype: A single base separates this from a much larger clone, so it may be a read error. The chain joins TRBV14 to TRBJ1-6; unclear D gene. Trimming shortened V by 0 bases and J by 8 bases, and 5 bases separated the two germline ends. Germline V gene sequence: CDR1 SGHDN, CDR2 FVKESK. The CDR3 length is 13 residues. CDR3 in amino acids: CASSQDRDSPLHF. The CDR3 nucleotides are TGTGCCAGCAGCCAAGATCGGGATTCACCCCTCCACTTT.

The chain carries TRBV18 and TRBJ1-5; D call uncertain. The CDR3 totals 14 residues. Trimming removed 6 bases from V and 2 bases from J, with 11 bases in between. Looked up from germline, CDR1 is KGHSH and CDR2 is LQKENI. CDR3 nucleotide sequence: TGTGCCAGCTCCCCCGGGAAAGGCAATCAGCCCCAGCATTTT. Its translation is CASSPGKGNQPQHF.

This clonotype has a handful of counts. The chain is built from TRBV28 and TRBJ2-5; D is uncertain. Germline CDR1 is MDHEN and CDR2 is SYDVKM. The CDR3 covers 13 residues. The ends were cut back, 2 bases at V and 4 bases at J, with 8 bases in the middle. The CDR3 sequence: CASSLEVLETQYF. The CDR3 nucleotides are TGTGCCAGCAGTTTAGAGGTTTTAGAGACCCAGTACTTC.

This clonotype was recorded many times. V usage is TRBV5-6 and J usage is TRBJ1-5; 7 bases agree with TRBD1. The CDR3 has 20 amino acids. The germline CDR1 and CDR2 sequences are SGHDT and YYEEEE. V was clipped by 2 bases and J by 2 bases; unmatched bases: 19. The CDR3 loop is CASSFRPILRDSGRNQPQHF. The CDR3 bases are TGTGCCAGCAGCTTCCGACCGATTTTGCGGGACAGTGGTCGCAATCAGCCCCAGCATTTT.

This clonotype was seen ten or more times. This CDR3 is CASSRAQGSNQPQHF. In DNA form, the CDR3 reads TGTGCCAGCAGCCGGGCGCAGGGGAGCAATCAGCCCCAGCATTTT. This chain joins TRBV6-6 and TRBJ1-5; possible D gene TRBD1, 6 bases. V was clipped by 6 bases and J by 1 base, with 13 bases between them. The CDR3 length is 15 residues. Germline V gene lookup returns CDR1 MNHNY and CDR2 SVGAGI (reference sequence).

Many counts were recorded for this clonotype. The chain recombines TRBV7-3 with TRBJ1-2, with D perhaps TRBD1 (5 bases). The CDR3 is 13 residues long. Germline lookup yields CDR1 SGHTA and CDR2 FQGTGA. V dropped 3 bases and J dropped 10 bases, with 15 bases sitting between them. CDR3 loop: CASSLKEGTTYTF. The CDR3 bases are TGTGCCAGCAGCTTGAAGGAGGGGACGACCTACACCTTC. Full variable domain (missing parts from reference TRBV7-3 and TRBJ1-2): GAGVSQTPSNKVTEKGKYVELRCDPISGHTALYWYRQSLGQGPEFLIYFQGTGAADDSGLPNDRFFAVRPEGSVSTLKIQRTERGDSAVYLCASSLKEGTTYTFGSGTRLTVV.

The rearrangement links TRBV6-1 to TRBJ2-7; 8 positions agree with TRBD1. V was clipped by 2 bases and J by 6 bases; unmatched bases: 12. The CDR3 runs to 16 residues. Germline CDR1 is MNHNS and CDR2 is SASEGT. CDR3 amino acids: CASSEMGGQVPFEQYV. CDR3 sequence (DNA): TGTGCCAGCAGTGAAATGGGGGGACAGGTACCTTTCGAGCAGTACGTC.

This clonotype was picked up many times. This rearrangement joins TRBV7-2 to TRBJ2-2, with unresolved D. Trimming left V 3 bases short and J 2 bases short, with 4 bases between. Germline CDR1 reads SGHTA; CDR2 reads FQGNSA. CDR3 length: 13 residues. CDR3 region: CASSLGNTGELFF. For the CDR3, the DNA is TGTGCCAGCAGCTTGGGCAACACCGGGGAGCTGTTTTTT.

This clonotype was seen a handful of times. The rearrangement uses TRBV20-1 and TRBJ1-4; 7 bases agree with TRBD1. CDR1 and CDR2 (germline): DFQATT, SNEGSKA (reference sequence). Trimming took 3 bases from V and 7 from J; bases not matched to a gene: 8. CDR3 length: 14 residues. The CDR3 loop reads CSASATGTAEKLFF. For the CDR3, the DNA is TGCAGTGCTAGCGCGACCGGGACAGCTGAAAAACTGTTTTTT.

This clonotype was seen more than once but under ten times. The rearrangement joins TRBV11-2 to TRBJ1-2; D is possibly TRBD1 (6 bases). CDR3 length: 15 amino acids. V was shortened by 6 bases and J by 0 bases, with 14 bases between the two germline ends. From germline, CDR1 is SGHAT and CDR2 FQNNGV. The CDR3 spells CASRDSPATNYGYTF. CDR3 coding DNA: TGTGCCAGCAGGGACAGTCCTGCTACTAACTATGGCTACACCTTC.

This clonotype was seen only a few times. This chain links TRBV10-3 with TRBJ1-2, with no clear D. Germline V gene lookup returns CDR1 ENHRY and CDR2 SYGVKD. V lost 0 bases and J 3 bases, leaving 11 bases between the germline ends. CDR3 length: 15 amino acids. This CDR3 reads CAISESSNSYYGYTF. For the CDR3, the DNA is TGTGCCATCAGTGAGTCCTCGAACAGCTACTATGGCTACACCTTC.

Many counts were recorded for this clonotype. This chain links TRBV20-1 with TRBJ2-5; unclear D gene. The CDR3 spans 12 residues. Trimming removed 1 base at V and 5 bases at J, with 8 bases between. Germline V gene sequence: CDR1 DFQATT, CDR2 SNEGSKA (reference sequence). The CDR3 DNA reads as TGCAGTGCTAGAGGTTCGGGTGAGACCCAGTACTTC. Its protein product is CSARGSGETQYF.

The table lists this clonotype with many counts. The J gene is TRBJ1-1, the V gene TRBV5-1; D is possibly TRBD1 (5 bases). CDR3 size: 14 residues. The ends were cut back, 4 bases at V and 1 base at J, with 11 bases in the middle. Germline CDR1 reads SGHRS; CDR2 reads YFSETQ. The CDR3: CASSVDITNTEAFF. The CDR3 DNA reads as TGCGCCAGCAGCGTGGACATCACGAACACTGAAGCTTTCTTT.

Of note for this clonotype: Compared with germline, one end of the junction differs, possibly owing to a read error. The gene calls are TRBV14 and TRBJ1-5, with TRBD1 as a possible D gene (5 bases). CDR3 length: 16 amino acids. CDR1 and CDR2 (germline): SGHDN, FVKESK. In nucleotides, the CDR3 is TGTGCCAGTAGCCAAGATCCGGGGGGTACGCATCAGCCCCAGCATTTT. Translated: CASSQDPGGTHQPQHF.

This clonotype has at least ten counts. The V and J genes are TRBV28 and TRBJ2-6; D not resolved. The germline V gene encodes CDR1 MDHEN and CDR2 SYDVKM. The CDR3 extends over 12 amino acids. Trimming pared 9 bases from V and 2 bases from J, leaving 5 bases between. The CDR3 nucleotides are TGTGCCAGTAGACCTGGGGCCAACGTCCTGACTTTC. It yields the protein CASRPGANVLTF.

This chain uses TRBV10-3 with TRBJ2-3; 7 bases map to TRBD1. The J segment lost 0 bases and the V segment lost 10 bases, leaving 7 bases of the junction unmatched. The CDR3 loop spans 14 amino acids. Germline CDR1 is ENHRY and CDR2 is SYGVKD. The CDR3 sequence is CATQGELSTDTQYF. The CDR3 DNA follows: TGTGCCACCCAGGGGGAGCTAAGCACAGATACGCAGTATTTT.

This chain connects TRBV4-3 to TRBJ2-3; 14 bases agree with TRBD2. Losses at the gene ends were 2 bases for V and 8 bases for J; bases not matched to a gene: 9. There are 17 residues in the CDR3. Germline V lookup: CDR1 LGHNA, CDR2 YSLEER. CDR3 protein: CASSQPGTSGGSGTQYF. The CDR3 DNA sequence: TGCGCCAGCAGCCAACCAGGGACTAGCGGGGGAAGTGGTACGCAGTATTTT.

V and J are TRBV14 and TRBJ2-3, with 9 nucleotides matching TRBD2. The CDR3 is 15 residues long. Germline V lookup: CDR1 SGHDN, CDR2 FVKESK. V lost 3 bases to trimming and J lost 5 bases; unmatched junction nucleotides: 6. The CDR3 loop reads CASSHGAGGGDTQYF. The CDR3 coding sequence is TGTGCCAGCAGCCATGGAGCGGGGGGTGGAGATACGCAGTATTTT.

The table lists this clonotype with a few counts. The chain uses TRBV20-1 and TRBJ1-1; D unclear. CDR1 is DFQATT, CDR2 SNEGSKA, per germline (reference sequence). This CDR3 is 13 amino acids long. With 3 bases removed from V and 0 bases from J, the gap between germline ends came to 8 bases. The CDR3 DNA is TGCAGTGCTAGGGACCAGGTGAACACTGAAGCTTTCTTT. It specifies CSARDQVNTEAFF.

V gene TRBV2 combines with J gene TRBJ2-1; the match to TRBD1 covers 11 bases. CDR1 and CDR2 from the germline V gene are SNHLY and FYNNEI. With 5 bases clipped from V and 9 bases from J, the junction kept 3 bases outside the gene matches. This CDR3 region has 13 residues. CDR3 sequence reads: CASSRDRGAEQFF. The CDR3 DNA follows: TGTGCCAGCAGTAGGGACAGGGGGGCTGAGCAGTTCTTC.

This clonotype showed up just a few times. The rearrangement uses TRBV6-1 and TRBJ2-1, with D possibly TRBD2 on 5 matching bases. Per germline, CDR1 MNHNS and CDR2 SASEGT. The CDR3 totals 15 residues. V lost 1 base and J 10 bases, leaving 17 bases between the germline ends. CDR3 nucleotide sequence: TGTGCCAGCAGTGAAGTGGTCTATGGCTCGGGGGAGCAGTTCTTC. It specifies CASSEVVYGSGEQFF.

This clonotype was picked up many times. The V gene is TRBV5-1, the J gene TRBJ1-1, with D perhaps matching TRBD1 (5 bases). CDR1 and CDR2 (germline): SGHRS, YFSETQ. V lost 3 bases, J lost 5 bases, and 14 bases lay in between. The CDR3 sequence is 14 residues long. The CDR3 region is CASSSRAGPTEAFF. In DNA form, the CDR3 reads TGCGCCAGCAGCTCTAGGGCAGGGCCAACTGAAGCTTTCTTT.

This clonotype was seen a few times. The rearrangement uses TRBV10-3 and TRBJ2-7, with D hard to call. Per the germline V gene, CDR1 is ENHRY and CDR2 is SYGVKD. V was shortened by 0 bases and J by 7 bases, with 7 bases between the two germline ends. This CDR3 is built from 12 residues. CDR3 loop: CAISESYGEQYV. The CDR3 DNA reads TGTGCCATCAGTGAGTCGTACGGGGAGCAGTACGTC.